One sample yielded the 20 T cell receptor beta chains listed below, sequenced in a study of a mutant IDH1 vaccine in newly diagnosed glioma. No cognate antigen is known for these TCRs. Measured with immunoSEQ multiplex PCR; TCRdb has only the in-frame clones, and not every one. The sample includes 31,000 or so clones, around 80% of them seen just once. Specified time point: week 11, during vaccination. One vaccine dose held 300 ug of mutant IDH1 20-mer peptide and came with topical imiquimod. Sequences were derived from PBMCs, sampled from a glioma patient whose treatment included an IDH1 peptide vaccine. These receptor sequences come from a man younger than 40 with glioma.

V usage is TRBV10-3 and J usage is TRBJ1-4; D may be TRBD1 (6 bases). The CDR3 totals 12 residues. Germline CDR1 and CDR2: ENHRY and SYGVKD. V was clipped by 11 bases and J by 7 bases, with 14 bases between them. In DNA form, the CDR3 reads TGTGCCCAACAGGGCAAGGGTGAAAAACTGTTTTTT. Its translation: CAQQGKGEKLFF.

CDR3 loop: CAWSVLTDTEAFF. CDR3 nucleotide sequence: TGTGCCTGGAGTGTACTGACGGATACTGAAGCTTTCTTT. The chain has TRBV30 and TRBJ1-1; D gene ambiguous. This CDR3 comprises 13 residues. The V gene lost 0 bases and the J gene lost 5 bases, with 10 bases spanning the gap. From germline, CDR1 is GTSNPN and CDR2 SVGIG (reference sequence).

J is TRBJ1-2 and V is TRBV7-9; TRBD1 matches 8 bases. Trimming cost V 4 bases and J 8 bases; bases outside gene matches: 12. Germline V lookup: CDR1 SEHNR, CDR2 FQNEAQ (reference sequence). The CDR3 totals 15 residues. CDR3 protein: CASSYLDREEDGYTF. CDR3 DNA sequence: TGTGCCAGCAGCTATCTGGACAGGGAGGAGGACGGCTACACCTTC.

The chain employs TRBV5-1 and TRBJ2-3, with 7 bases fitting TRBD2. This CDR3 spans 14 amino acids. CDR1 and CDR2 (germline): SGHRS, YFSETQ. Trimming removed 1 base from V and 6 bases from J; junction bases left unmatched: 5. The CDR3, as DNA: TGCGCCAGCAGCTTGAGCGGGACCTGGGATACGCAGTATTTT. Translating it yields CASSLSGTWDTQYF.

V and J are TRBV30 and TRBJ1-6, with 7 bases fitting TRBD1. This CDR3 comprises 13 residues. Per germline, CDR1 GTSNPN and CDR2 SVGIG (reference sequence). V was pared by 0 bases and J by 16 bases, with 9 bases of the junction left unmatched. In nucleotides, the CDR3 is TGTGCCTGGAGTGTCACACAAACGGGACAGCTCCACTTT. This codes for CAWSVTQTGQLHF.

The chain is built from TRBV6-5 and TRBJ1-1; tentative D call: TRBD1 (5 bases). Trimming pared 0 bases from V and 2 bases from J, leaving 10 bases between. This CDR3 is 15 amino acids long. Germline loops: CDR1 MNHEY, CDR2 SVGAGI. CDR3 DNA sequence: TGTGCCAGCAGTTACTCTCGACAGAGTAACACTGAAGCTTTCTTT. Translation gives CASSYSRQSNTEAFF.

Written as DNA, the CDR3 is TGTGCCAGCAGCGTAGGGGTGGGCTCCTACGAGCAGTACTTC. Translated, it gives CASSVGVGSYEQYF. V is TRBV9 and J is TRBJ2-7; D unclear. Germline CDR1 SGDLS, CDR2 YYNGEE. V was shortened by 0 bases and J by 0 bases, with 7 bases between the two germline ends. The CDR3 runs to 14 residues.

V is TRBV27 and J is TRBJ2-7; 7 bases are a match to TRBD1. Germline V gene sequence: CDR1 MNHEY, CDR2 SMNVEV (reference sequence). The V and J ends lost 4 bases and 4 bases, in that order; junction bases with no gene match: 13. The CDR3 loop spans 16 amino acids. CDR3 nucleotide sequence: TGTGCCAGCAGTTCACAGACGACAGGGTGGGGATACGAGCAGTACTTC. It encodes CASSSQTTGWGYEQYF.

The chain employs TRBV9 and TRBJ1-5, with 8 bases matching TRBD1. V gave up 4 bases and J gave up 5 bases; unmatched junction bases: 5. Germline V gene sequence: CDR1 SGDLS, CDR2 YYNGEE. There are 14 residues in the CDR3. The CDR3 bases are TGTGCCAGCAGCCCCGGACAGGGCCATCAGCCCCAGCATTTT. This translates into CASSPGQGHQPQHF.

V is TRBV5-6 and J is TRBJ1-2; D is possibly TRBD1 (6 bases). Trimming shortened V by 0 bases and J by 5 bases, and 14 bases separated the two germline ends. Per the germline V gene, CDR1 is SGHDT and CDR2 is YYEEEE. The CDR3 is made up of 15 amino acids. This CDR3 reads CASSLETGPKYGYTF. The CDR3 nucleotides are TGTGCCAGCAGCTTGGAAACAGGGCCCAAATATGGCTACACCTTC.

V and J are TRBV6-5 and TRBJ2-7; 8 bases map to TRBD1. The germline V gene encodes CDR1 MNHEY and CDR2 SVGAGI. The CDR3 has 14 residues. J was trimmed by 2 bases and V by 7 bases; bases with no gene match: 7. The CDR3 protein is CASNSQGAAYEQYF. The CDR3 nucleotides read TGTGCCAGCAATAGTCAGGGGGCGGCCTACGAGCAGTACTTC.

This clone was seen a few times. This chain joins TRBV29-1 and TRBJ1-1, with D possibly matching TRBD1 (6 bases). Germline V CDR1 and CDR2: SQVTM, ANQGSEA. V was pared by 4 bases and J by 5 bases, with 11 bases between. The CDR3 is 12 residues long. DNA of the CDR3: TGCAGCGTTGCCCCTACAGGGACTGAAGCTTTCTTT. Translated: CSVAPTGTEAFF.

The chain has TRBV7-3 and TRBJ1-1; maybe TRBD1 (6 bases). The V gene lost 6 bases and the J gene lost 4 bases, with 12 bases spanning the gap. Germline V gives CDR1 SGHTA, CDR2 FQGTGA. CDR3 length equals 13 residues. CDR3 nucleotide sequence: TGTGCCAGCAGGTCAGGGGTGGCCACTGAAGCTTTCTTT. As protein: CASRSGVATEAFF. Complete variable domain (other parts from reference TRBV7-3 and TRBJ1-1): GAGVSQTPSNKVTEKGKYVELRCDPISGHTALYWYRQSLGQGPEFLIYFQGTGAADDSGLPNDRFFAVRPEGSVSTLKIQRTERGDSAVYLCASRSGVATEAFFGQGTRLTVV.

This chain joins TRBV29-1 and TRBJ1-3; no clear D. CDR3 length equals 13 residues. The V and J ends lost 4 bases and 0 bases respectively, with 7 bases between them. CDR1 is SQVTM and CDR2 is ANQGSEA in the germline V gene. CDR3 sequence: CSVGDRSGNTIYF. CDR3 nucleotides: TGCAGCGTTGGGGATCGCTCTGGAAACACCATATATTTT.

This clone was recorded once. The chain is built from TRBV29-1 and TRBJ1-1; the D is unclear. V was clipped by 3 bases and J by 2 bases, with 7 bases between them. CDR1 is SQVTM and CDR2 is ANQGSEA in the germline V gene. There are 12 residues in the CDR3. The CDR3 here is CSVDPANTEAFF. CDR3 coding DNA: TGCAGCGTTGATCCCGCAAACACTGAAGCTTTCTTT.

The chain uses TRBV6-5 and TRBJ1-2; TRBD1 matches at 9 bases. CDR1 and CDR2 (germline): MNHEY, SVGAGI. The J segment lost 5 bases and the V segment lost 5 bases, leaving 9 bases of the junction unmatched. The CDR3 totals 15 residues. CDR3 region: CASSPTGQGRYGYTF. CDR3 sequence (DNA): TGTGCCAGCAGTCCGACGGGACAGGGAAGGTATGGCTACACCTTC.

This clone was counted between two and nine times. The chain joins TRBV2 to TRBJ2-3, with unresolved D. The germline V and J ends were trimmed by 0 bases and 2 bases, with 15 bases remaining between them. Germline V gives CDR1 SNHLY, CDR2 FYNNEI. The CDR3 runs to 17 residues. The CDR3, as DNA: TGTGCCAGCAGTGAAGCGCTTCTTCAGGTTTCCACAGATACGCAGTATTTT. This encodes CASSEALLQVSTDTQYF.

J is TRBJ2-1 and V is TRBV4-2, with TRBD2 matching 13 bases. The CDR3 has 21 residues. V shed 3 bases, J shed 2 bases, and the junction held 16 bases outside the gene matches. Germline V lookup: CDR1 LGHNA, CDR2 YNFKEQ. CDR3 sequence: CASSHLSAGLAGLLAYNEQFF. The CDR3 nucleotides are TGTGCCAGCAGCCACTTGTCCGCGGGACTAGCGGGATTATTGGCCTACAATGAGCAGTTCTTC.

The chain combines TRBV11-3 with TRBJ2-2; no clear D gene. This CDR3 comprises 13 residues. The germline V gene encodes CDR1 SGHNT and CDR2 YENEEA. Deletions cut 4 bases from V and 1 base from J, with 4 bases between. DNA for the CDR3: TGTGCCAGCAGCTCAAGGAACACCGGGGAGCTGTTTTTT. Protein: CASSSRNTGELFF. The whole variable domain, filled in from reference TRBV11-3 and TRBJ2-2, reads EAGVVQSPRYKIIEKKQPVAFWCNPISGHNTLYWYLQNLGQGPELLIRYENEEAVDDSQLPKDRFSAERLKGVDSTLKIQPAELGDSAVYLCASSSRNTGELFFGEGSRLTVL.

The chain uses TRBV27 and TRBJ1-3; TRBD1 might be the D (5 bases). This CDR3 region has 14 residues. Trimming removed 2 bases at V and 11 bases at J, with 16 bases between. Germline V gene data show CDR1 as MNHEY and CDR2 as SMNVEV (reference sequence). CDR3 amino acids: CASSLPGPREAIYF. The CDR3 DNA follows: TGTGCCAGCAGTTTACCCGGACCCAGGGAGGCCATATATTTT.